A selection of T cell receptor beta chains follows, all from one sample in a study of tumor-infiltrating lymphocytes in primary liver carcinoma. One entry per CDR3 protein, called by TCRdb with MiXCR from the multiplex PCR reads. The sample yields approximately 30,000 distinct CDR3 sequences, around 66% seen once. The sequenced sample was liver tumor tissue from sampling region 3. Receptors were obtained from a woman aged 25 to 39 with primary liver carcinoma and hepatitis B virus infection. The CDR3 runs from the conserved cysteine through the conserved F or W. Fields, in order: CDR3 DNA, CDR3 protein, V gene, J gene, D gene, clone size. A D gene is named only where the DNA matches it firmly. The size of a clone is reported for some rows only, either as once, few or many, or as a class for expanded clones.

cdr3_nt: TGTGCCAGCAGCTATACCCCACTGAGGAGCTCCTACAATGAGCAGTTCTTC
cdr3_aa: CASSYTPLRSSYNEQFF
v_call: TRBV11-2
j_call: TRBJ2-1
d_call: .
clone_size: .

cdr3_nt: TGTGCGAGCACTTTACTTAGCAATCAGCCCCAGCATTTT
cdr3_aa: CASTLLSNQPQHF
v_call: TRBV12-3/TRBV12-4
j_call: TRBJ1-5
d_call: .
clone_size: .

cdr3_nt: TGTGCCAGCCGTCCGCGGACATGCTTCGCCGGGGAGCTGTTTTTT
cdr3_aa: CASRPRTCFAGELFF
v_call: TRBV6-5
j_call: TRBJ2-2
d_call: .
clone_size: .

cdr3_nt: TGTGCCAGTAGATATACAGTGGGGAGGGTTGAACCTTTCTTT
cdr3_aa: CASRYTVGRVEPFF
v_call: TRBV11-2
j_call: TRBJ1-1
d_call: .
clone_size: .

cdr3_nt: TGTGCCAACAGGGAGGGGAACTGCAATGAGCAGTTCTTT
cdr3_aa: CANREGNCNEQFF
v_call: TRBV13
j_call: TRBJ2-1
d_call: .
clone_size: .

cdr3_nt: TGTGCCAACAGTTACAAGGACAGCAGCTCCTACGGGCAGCACTTC
cdr3_aa: CANSYKDSSSYGQHF
v_call: TRBV6-5
j_call: TRBJ2-7
d_call: .
clone_size: .

cdr3_nt: TGCAGTACAGGTCGAACCACAGATACACAGCATTTT
cdr3_aa: CSTGRTTDTQHF
v_call: TRBV29-1
j_call: TRBJ1-5
d_call: .
clone_size: once

cdr3_nt: TGTGCCAGCAGCCCACGACTGAGGAGGGAGAACTACAATGGGCAGTTCTTC
cdr3_aa: CASSPRLRRENYNGQFF
v_call: TRBV11-2
j_call: TRBJ2-1
d_call: .
clone_size: .

cdr3_nt: TGTACCAGCATCTTAGGAGGGTTTGGTATCGGGGGCACTGAAGCTTTCTTT
cdr3_aa: CTSILGGFGIGGTEAFF
v_call: TRBV13
j_call: TRBJ1-1
d_call: .
clone_size: .

cdr3_nt: TGTGCCAGCAGCTTGGACCCCCCCGGGGAGCTGTTTTTT
cdr3_aa: CASSLDPPGELFF
v_call: TRBV5-5
j_call: TRBJ2-2
d_call: .
clone_size: few

cdr3_nt: TGTACCAGCAGTTACAGCTCCGAGGGACTAGCGGGAGGAGAGCAGTTCTTC
cdr3_aa: CTSSYSSEGLAGGEQFF
v_call: TRBV6-6
j_call: TRBJ2-1
d_call: TRBD2
clone_size: .

cdr3_nt: TGTGCCATGAGTGAGTCGGCTACCAAACAAGAGACCAAGTACTTC
cdr3_aa: CAMSESATKQETKYF
v_call: TRBV10-3
j_call: TRBJ2-5
d_call: .
clone_size: .

cdr3_nt: TGTGCCAACAGCTCCGAGGGGGGGTTGAACACTGAAGCTTTCTTT
cdr3_aa: CANSSEGGLNTEAFF
v_call: TRBV13
j_call: TRBJ1-1
d_call: .
clone_size: .

cdr3_nt: TGCGCCAGAAGCGTATTAGCGGGAGAGCCCCGTTCGAACACCGGGGAGCTGTTTTTT
cdr3_aa: CARSVLAGEPRSNTGELFF
v_call: TRBV4-3
j_call: TRBJ2-2
d_call: TRBD2
clone_size: .

cdr3_nt: TGTGCCAGCAGCATAGGTCAAGGCGGGAGGGCAGGCTACAATGAGCAGTTCTTC
cdr3_aa: CASSIGQGGRAGYNEQFF
v_call: TRBV11-3
j_call: TRBJ2-1
d_call: TRBD2
clone_size: .

cdr3_nt: TGTGCCAGCAGCCCCGAGACTAGCGGGAGGAACACAGATACGCAGTATTTT
cdr3_aa: CASSPETSGRNTDTQYF
v_call: TRBV28
j_call: TRBJ2-3
d_call: TRBD2
clone_size: .

cdr3_nt: TGCGCCAGCAGCCAAGGTTTTCGTCAGGGGATGACCGGGGAGCTGTTCTTT
cdr3_aa: CASSQGFRQGMTGELFF
v_call: TRBV4-3
j_call: TRBJ2-2
d_call: .
clone_size: .

cdr3_nt: TGTGCCAGCAGCCTTCGAGGGAGCGGGAGCCTCATAGATATGCAGTATTTT
cdr3_aa: CASSLRGSGSLIDMQYF
v_call: TRBV11-2
j_call: TRBJ2-3
d_call: TRBD2
clone_size: .

cdr3_nt: TGTGCCAGCAGTTCCACAGTGGGGGTGGGCACAGATATGCAGTATTTT
cdr3_aa: CASSSTVGVGTDMQYF
v_call: TRBV6-5
j_call: TRBJ2-3
d_call: .
clone_size: once

cdr3_nt: TGTGCCAGCAGCCCCCCTGGACAGGGAGCTGGGAAGGAGTCCCAGTACTTC
cdr3_aa: CASSPPGQGAGKESQYF
v_call: TRBV11-2
j_call: TRBJ2-5
d_call: TRBD1
clone_size: .

cdr3_nt: TGCAGCGCCTGGGACAGGGGGCGCTTCGAGCAGTACTTC
cdr3_aa: CSAWDRGRFEQYF
v_call: TRBV29-1
j_call: TRBJ2-7
d_call: TRBD1
clone_size: many

cdr3_nt: TGTGTCAGTGGGCGCTCTGGAAACGCCATATATTTT
cdr3_aa: CVSGRSGNAIYF
v_call: TRBV12-3/TRBV12-4
j_call: TRBJ1-3
d_call: .
clone_size: .

cdr3_nt: TGTGCCAGCAGTGACGGGGCCCTTGGGAAGGATGAGCAATTCTTC
cdr3_aa: CASSDGALGKDEQFF
v_call: TRBV25-1
j_call: TRBJ2-1
d_call: .
clone_size: .

cdr3_nt: TGCGCCAGCAGCCAAGAAGGCGCAATGAACACTGTAGCCTTCTTT
cdr3_aa: CASSQEGAMNTVAFF
v_call: TRBV4-1
j_call: TRBJ1-1
d_call: .
clone_size: .

cdr3_nt: TGTGCCGACAGCTCTAGCGGGAGGGCCGTGAATGAGCAGTTCTTC
cdr3_aa: CADSSSGRAVNEQFF
v_call: TRBV13
j_call: TRBJ2-1
d_call: TRBD2
clone_size: .

cdr3_nt: TGTATCGCCCTAAGGGACTACAATGAGCAGTTCTTT
cdr3_aa: CIALRDYNEQFF
v_call: TRBV29-1
j_call: TRBJ2-1
d_call: TRBD2
clone_size: many

cdr3_nt: TGCAGTGCCACTGGGAAAGATAAGGATTACTACGAGCAGTACTTC
cdr3_aa: CSATGKDKDYYEQYF
v_call: TRBV29-1
j_call: TRBJ2-7
d_call: .
clone_size: .

cdr3_nt: TGTGCCAGCAGCCCCGGCGGACACCTACAAGGGTCACTTCTCTTT
cdr3_aa: CASSPGGHLQGSLLF
v_call: TRBV11-2
j_call: TRBJ1-1
d_call: .
clone_size: many

cdr3_nt: TGTGCCAGCAGTTACCCAGCGGGAGAGAGCGCCGGGGAGCTGTTTTTT
cdr3_aa: CASSYPAGESAGELFF
v_call: TRBV6-6
j_call: TRBJ2-2
d_call: TRBD2
clone_size: .

cdr3_nt: TGTGCCAACTGTTACAAGGACAGCAGCTCCCACGAGCACTACTTC
cdr3_aa: CANCYKDSSSHEHYF
v_call: TRBV6-5
j_call: TRBJ2-7
d_call: .
clone_size: .

cdr3_nt: TGTGCCAGCAGCACCTACGGGGCAGATACGCGGTATTTT
cdr3_aa: CASSTYGADTRYF
v_call: TRBV11-3
j_call: TRBJ2-3
d_call: .
clone_size: many

cdr3_nt: TGCAGCGTTGACCCGCGGACAGGACTCGTCACCTATGGCTACACCTTC
cdr3_aa: CSVDPRTGLVTYGYTF
v_call: TRBV29-1
j_call: TRBJ1-2
d_call: TRBD1
clone_size: many

cdr3_nt: TGTGCCAGAAGCTCCCGAGGTAGCGGGAGTTATTGGAAGACCGGGGAGCTGTTTTTT
cdr3_aa: CARSSRGSGSYWKTGELFF
v_call: TRBV7-9
j_call: TRBJ2-2
d_call: TRBD2
clone_size: once

cdr3_nt: TGTGCCATCAGTGAGCCGACAGGGATGTTGACTGAAACTTTCTTT
cdr3_aa: CAISEPTGMLTETFF
v_call: TRBV10-3
j_call: TRBJ1-1
d_call: TRBD1
clone_size: .

cdr3_nt: TGCGGCGTTACCCCTTGGACAGGGGAAGGCTATACCTTC
cdr3_aa: CGVTPWTGEGYTF
v_call: TRBV29-1
j_call: TRBJ1-2
d_call: TRBD1
clone_size: .

cdr3_nt: TGTGCCGGCAGCTTTGGGACAGGGGCCTCCGAGCAGTACTTC
cdr3_aa: CAGSFGTGASEQYF
v_call: TRBV5-6
j_call: TRBJ2-7
d_call: TRBD1
clone_size: .

cdr3_nt: TGTGCCAGCAGCTTCGGACTAGGACGCACAGATACGCAGTATTTT
cdr3_aa: CASSFGLGRTDTQYF
v_call: TRBV11-2
j_call: TRBJ2-3
d_call: TRBD2
clone_size: medium-sized

cdr3_nt: TGCGCCAGTAGCGTACTAGCGGGAGGGTCCCGTTCGAACACCGGGGAACTGTTATTT
cdr3_aa: CASSVLAGGSRSNTGELLF
v_call: TRBV4-3
j_call: TRBJ2-2
d_call: TRBD2
clone_size: once

cdr3_nt: TGCACCAGCAGCGTACTAGCGGGAGGGCTCCGTTCGAACACCGGGGAACTGTTTTTT
cdr3_aa: CTSSVLAGGLRSNTGELFF
v_call: TRBV4-3
j_call: TRBJ2-2
d_call: TRBD2
clone_size: .

cdr3_nt: TGTGCCAGCAGCTTTGATGGGGGTACGGGCAATCACCCCCAACATTTT
cdr3_aa: CASSFDGGTGNHPQHF
v_call: TRBV5-4
j_call: TRBJ1-5
d_call: .
clone_size: .